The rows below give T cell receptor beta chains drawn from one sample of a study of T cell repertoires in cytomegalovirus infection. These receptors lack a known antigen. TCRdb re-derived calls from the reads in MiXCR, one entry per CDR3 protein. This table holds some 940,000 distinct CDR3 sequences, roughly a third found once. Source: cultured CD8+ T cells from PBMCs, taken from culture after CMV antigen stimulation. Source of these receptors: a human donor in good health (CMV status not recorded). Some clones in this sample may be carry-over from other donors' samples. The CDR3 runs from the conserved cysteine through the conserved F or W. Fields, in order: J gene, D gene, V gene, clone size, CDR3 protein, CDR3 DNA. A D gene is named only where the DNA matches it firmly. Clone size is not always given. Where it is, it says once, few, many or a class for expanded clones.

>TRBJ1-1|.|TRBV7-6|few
CASSPPVNWAEAFF
TGTGCCAGCAGCCCCCCCGTTAATTGGGCTGAAGCTTTCTTT
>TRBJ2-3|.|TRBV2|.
CARLGGQGTDTQYF
TGTGCCAGACTCGGCGGCCAAGGAACAGATACGCAGTATTTT
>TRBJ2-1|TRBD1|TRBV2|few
CAREDREVTNEQFF
TGTGCCAGGGAGGACAGGGAGGTGACGAATGAGCAGTTCTTC
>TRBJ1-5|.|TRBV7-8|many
CASSLGLAPVEPQHF
TGTGCCAGCAGCTTAGGTCTGGCCCCCGTGGAGCCCCAGCATTTT
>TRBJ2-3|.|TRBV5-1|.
CASSSPPTGTDTQYF
TGCGCCAGCAGCTCCCCGCCGACCGGCACAGATACGCAGTATTTT
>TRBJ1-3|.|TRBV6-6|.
CASSDQGGNTIYF
TGTGCCAGCAGTGATCAGGGTGGAAACACCATATATTTT
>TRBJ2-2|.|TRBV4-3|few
CASSRRWGDTYTGELFF
TGCGCCAGCAGCCGCAGGTGGGGAGACACCTACACCGGGGAGCTGTTTTTT
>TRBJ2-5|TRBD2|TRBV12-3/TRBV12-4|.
CASSQGLAGETQYF
TGTGCCAGCAGTCAAGGACTAGCAGGAGAGACCCAGTACTTC
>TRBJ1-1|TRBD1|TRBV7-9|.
CASSAGQGGFTEAFF
TGTGCCAGCAGCGCGGGACAGGGTGGTTTCACTGAAGCTTTCTTT
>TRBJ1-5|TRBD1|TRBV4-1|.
CASSRGQGFQPQHF
TGCGCCAGCAGCCGCGGACAGGGGTTTCAGCCCCAGCATTTT
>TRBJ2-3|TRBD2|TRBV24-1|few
CATSDLRLAGDTDTQYF
TGTGCCACCAGTGATCTAAGACTAGCGGGAGACACAGATACGCAGTATTTT
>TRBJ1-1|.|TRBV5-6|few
CASSPDYPTGTTEAFF
TGTGCCAGCAGCCCAGATTACCCGACAGGAACCACTGAAGCTTTCTTT
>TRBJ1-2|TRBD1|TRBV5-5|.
CASSYGTAFPNYGYTF
TGTGCCAGCAGCTACGGGACAGCCTTTCCGAACTATGGCTACACCTTC
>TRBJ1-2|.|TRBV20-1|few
CSAPPNYGYTF
TGCAGTGCTCCCCCTAACTATGGCTACACCTTC
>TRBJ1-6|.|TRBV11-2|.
CASSYLQGGSPLHF
TGTGCCAGCAGCTACCTACAGGGTGGCTCACCCCTCCACTTT
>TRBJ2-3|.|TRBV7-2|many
CASSPSGTFTDTQYF
TGTGCCAGCAGCCCTTCCGGGACTTTCACAGATACGCAGTATTTT
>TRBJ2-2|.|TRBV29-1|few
CSFYTATGELFF
TGCAGCTTCTACACAGCAACCGGGGAGCTGTTTTTT
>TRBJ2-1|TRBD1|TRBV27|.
CASSVGGQGKEFF
TGTGCCAGCAGTGTGGGGGGACAGGGAAAGGAGTTCTTC
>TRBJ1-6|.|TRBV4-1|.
CASSQKPASGTTPLHF
TGTGCCAGCAGCCAGAAACCTGCGTCGGGTACGACACCCCTCCACTTT
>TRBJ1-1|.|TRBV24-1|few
CATSAGDTEAFF
TGTGCCACCAGTGCCGGGGACACTGAAGCTTTCTTT
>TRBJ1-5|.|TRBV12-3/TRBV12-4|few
CASSARIANQPQHF
TGTGCCAGCAGTGCCAGGATAGCCAATCAGCCCCAGCATTTT
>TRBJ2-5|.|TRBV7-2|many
CASSGAGARETQYF
TGTGCCAGCAGCGGCGCGGGGGCCCGGGAGACCCAGTACTTC
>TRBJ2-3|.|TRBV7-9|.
CASSTAGSSTDTQYF
TGTGCCAGCAGCACCGCGGGGTCTAGCACAGATACGCAGTATTTT
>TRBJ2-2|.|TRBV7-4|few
CASILPGYTGELFF
TGTGCCAGCATCCTTCCCGGGTACACCGGGGAGCTGTTTTTT
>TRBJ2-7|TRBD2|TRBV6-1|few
CASSESPLAGGPYEQYF
TGTGCCAGCAGTGAATCCCCACTAGCGGGGGGACCCTACGAGCAGTACTTC
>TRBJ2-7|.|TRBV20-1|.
CSASPGREQYF
TGCAGTGCTAGCCCCGGCAGGGAGCAGTACTTC
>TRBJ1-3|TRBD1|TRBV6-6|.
CASSRGTGGNTIYF
TGTGCCAGCAGCCGCGGGACAGGTGGAAACACCATATATTTT
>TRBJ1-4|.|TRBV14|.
CASSQGSGALFQLFF
TGTGCCAGCAGCCAAGGGTCAGGGGCACTTTTCCAACTGTTTTTT
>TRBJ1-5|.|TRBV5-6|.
CASSLGGFPQHF
TGTGCCAGCAGCTTGGGTGGATTCCCCCAGCATTTT
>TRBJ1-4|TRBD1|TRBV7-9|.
CASSLARGMWTGSDEKLFF
TGTGCCAGCAGCTTAGCCCGGGGGATGTGGACAGGGAGTGATGAAAAACTGTTTTTT
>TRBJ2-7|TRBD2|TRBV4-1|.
CASSRLLAGVHEQYF
TGCGCCAGCAGTCGGTTACTAGCGGGTGTCCACGAGCAGTACTTC
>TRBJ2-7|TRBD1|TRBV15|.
CATSRDPPGQVSYEQYF
TGTGCCACCAGCAGAGATCCTCCGGGACAGGTTTCGTACGAGCAGTACTTC
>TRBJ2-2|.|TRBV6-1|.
CASSELLVGPGELFF
TGTGCCAGCAGTGAATTGCTAGTAGGTCCCGGGGAGCTGTTTTTT
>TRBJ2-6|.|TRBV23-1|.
CASSQSHQGHDCQSSSSGANVLTF
TGCGCCAGCAGTCAATCCCACCAAGGACACGACTGCCAATCCTCATCATCTGGGGCCAACGTCCTGACTTTC
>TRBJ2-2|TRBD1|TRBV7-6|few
CASSKPGTGNTGELFF
TGTGCCAGCAGCAAACCCGGGACAGGGAACACCGGGGAGCTGTTTTTT
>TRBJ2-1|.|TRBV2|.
CASIKRGQEGIYNEQFF
TGTGCCAGCATAAAGCGGGGACAGGAGGGAATCTACAATGAGCAGTTCTTC
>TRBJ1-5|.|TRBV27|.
CASSSPGDYGQPQHF
TGTGCCAGCAGTTCCCCGGGGGACTATGGTCAGCCCCAGCATTTT
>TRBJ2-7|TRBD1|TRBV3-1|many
CASSPPGTGAYEQYF
TGTGCCAGCAGCCCTCCCGGGACAGGGGCCTACGAGCAGTACTTC
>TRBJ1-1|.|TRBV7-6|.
CASSLSPFPGPIEAFF
TGTGCCAGCAGCTTAAGCCCCTTTCCCGGGCCGATAGAAGCTTTCTTT
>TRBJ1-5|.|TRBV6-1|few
CASSFNRDSTPNQPQHF
TGTGCCAGCAGTTTCAACCGGGACTCAACCCCCAATCAGCCCCAGCATTTT
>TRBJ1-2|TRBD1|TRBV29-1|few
CSVATGNYGYTF
TGCAGCGTAGCGACAGGGAACTATGGCTACACCTTC
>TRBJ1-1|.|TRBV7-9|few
CASSTSGLGVGASSAFF
TGTGCCAGCAGCACTAGTGGGTTGGGGGTTGGCGCGAGTTCAGCTTTCTTT
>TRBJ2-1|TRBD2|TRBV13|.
CASSTTSGGSSYNEQFF
TGTGCCAGCAGCACGACTAGCGGGGGGAGCTCCTACAATGAGCAGTTCTTC
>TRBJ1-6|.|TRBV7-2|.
CASSLEALISSYNSPLHF
TGTGCCAGCAGCTTAGAGGCCTTAATCAGCTCCTATAATTCACCCCTCCACTTT
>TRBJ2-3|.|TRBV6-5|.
CASRRTSSRDITDTQYF
TGTGCCAGCCGTCGGACTTCTTCAAGGGATATCACAGATACGCAGTATTTT
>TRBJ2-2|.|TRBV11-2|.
CASSFPRGRSNTGELFF
TGTGCCAGCAGCTTCCCCAGGGGGAGGTCGAACACTGGGGAGCTGTTTTTT
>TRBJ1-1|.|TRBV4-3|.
CASSLGDAEAFF
TGCGCCAGCAGCCTCGGGGACGCTGAAGCTTTCTTT
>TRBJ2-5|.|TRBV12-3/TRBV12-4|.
CASSLIIQGETQYF
TGTGCCAGCAGTTTAATCATCCAGGGGGAGACCCAGTACTTC
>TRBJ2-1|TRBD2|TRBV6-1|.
CASSEEGLAGGGEQFF
TGTGCCAGCAGTGAAGAGGGCCTAGCGGGGGGCGGGGAGCAGTTCTTC
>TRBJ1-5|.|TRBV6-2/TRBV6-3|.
CASSKGGTWNQPQHF
TGTGCCAGCAGTAAGGGAGGGACATGGAATCAGCCCCAGCATTTT
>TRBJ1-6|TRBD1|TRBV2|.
CASNQDRSSYNSPLHF
TGTGCCAGCAACCAGGACAGGAGCTCCTATAATTCACCCCTCCACTTT
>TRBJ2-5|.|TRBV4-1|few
CASSQDQGRIETQYF
TGCGCCAGCAGCCAAGATCAGGGACGGATAGAGACCCAGTACTTC
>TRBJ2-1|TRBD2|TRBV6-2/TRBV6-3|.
CASSLSGGPTHNEQFF
TGTGCCAGCAGCCTTAGCGGGGGGCCTACTCACAATGAGCAGTTCTTC
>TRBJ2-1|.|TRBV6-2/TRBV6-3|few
CASRPPGAYEQFF
TGTGCCAGCAGACCCCCAGGAGCCTATGAGCAGTTCTTC
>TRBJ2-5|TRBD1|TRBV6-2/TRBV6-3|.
CASSLGQADGVETQYF
TGTGCCAGCAGTCTCGGACAGGCCGACGGGGTCGAGACCCAGTACTTC